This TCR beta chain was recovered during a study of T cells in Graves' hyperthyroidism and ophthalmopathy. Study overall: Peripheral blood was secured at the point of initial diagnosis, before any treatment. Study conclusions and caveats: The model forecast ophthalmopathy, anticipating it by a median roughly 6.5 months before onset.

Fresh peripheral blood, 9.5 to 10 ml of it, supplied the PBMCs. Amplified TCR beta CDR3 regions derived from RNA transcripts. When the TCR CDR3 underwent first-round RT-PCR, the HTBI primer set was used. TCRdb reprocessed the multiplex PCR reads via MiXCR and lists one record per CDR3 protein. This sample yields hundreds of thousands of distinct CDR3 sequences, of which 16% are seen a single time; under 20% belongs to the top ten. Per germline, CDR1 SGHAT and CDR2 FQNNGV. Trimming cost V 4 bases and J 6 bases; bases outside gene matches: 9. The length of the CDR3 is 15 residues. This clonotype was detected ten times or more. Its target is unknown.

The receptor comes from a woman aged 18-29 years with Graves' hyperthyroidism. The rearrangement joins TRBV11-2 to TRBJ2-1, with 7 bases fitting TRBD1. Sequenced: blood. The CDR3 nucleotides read TGTGCCAGCAGCTCAGAGGGGGCAGGGAGCAATGAGCAGTTCTTC. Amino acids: CASSSEGAGSNEQFF.